These 5 T cell receptor beta chains came from one sample sequenced in a study of blood T cell repertoires in COVID-19. TCRdb's table, derived via immunoSEQ multiplex PCR, lists solely in-frame clones and lacks some. Seen here are roughly 150,000 clones, 79% observed once, and the top ten hold roughly 19%. Sequencing was done on a sample of PBMCs or T cells enriched from blood (not recorded which). The receptors shown here come from a woman between 70 and 85 years old in a cohort exposed to, infected with or recovered from COVID-19 (not recorded which).

The chain carries TRBV2 and TRBJ2-1, with D maybe TRBD2 (5 bases). The CDR3 consists of 14 residues. The germline gives CDR1 SNHLY, CDR2 FYNNEI. V was cut by 4 bases and J by 7 bases, with 14 bases left in between. This chain's CDR3 is CASSATGMRNEQFF. The CDR3 nucleotides read TGTGCCAGCAGTGCGACGGGAATGAGGAATGAGCAGTTCTTC.

J is TRBJ2-1 and V is TRBV18, with D tentatively TRBD2 (5 bases). V lost 0 bases, J lost 5 bases, and 8 bases lay in between. The germline V gene has CDR1 KGHSH and CDR2 LQKENI. The CDR3 loop spans 14 amino acids. Here the CDR3 reads CASSPPSGNNEQFF. CDR3 DNA: TGTGCCAGCTCACCACCGTCCGGGAACAATGAGCAGTTCTTC.

The chain has TRBV5-4 and TRBJ2-1; D remains unclear. The CDR3 covers 15 residues. The germline V gene encodes CDR1 SGHNT and CDR2 YYREEE (reference sequence). The V end was cut by 3 bases, the J end by 6 bases, with 16 bases between. CDR3 nucleotides: TGTGCCAGCAGCTCCAAGCGAGGAGAGTCCAATGAGCAGTTCTTC. Amino acids: CASSSKRGESNEQFF.

The CDR3 sequence is CASSLSQGSYNEQFF. For the CDR3, the DNA is TGTGCCAGCAGCTTATCCCAGGGCTCCTACAATGAGCAGTTCTTC. The chain is built from TRBV7-3 and TRBJ2-1; tentatively, D is TRBD1 (5 bases). Germline V gene lookup returns CDR1 SGHTA and CDR2 FQGTGA. The CDR3 has 15 amino acids. V was clipped by 2 bases and J by 0 bases, with 8 bases between them.

This clone was seen many times. The genes are TRBV5-1 and TRBJ1-1, with D hard to call. The V end lost 3 bases, the J end lost 1 base, and 10 bases lay between the germline ends. CDR3 length: 14 residues. Germline CDR1 reads SGHRS; CDR2 reads YFSETQ. The CDR3 sequence is CASSSLVGNTEAFF. Here the CDR3 DNA reads TGCGCCAGCAGCTCCCTAGTAGGGAACACTGAAGCTTTCTTT.